The clone carrying this TCR beta chain occurred a few times. Its matching antigen is unknown. This entry is derived from a study of blood T cells in healthy people across ages. Germline CDR1 reads SGHVS; CDR2 reads FQNEAQ. With 1 base removed from V and 4 bases from J, the gap between germline ends came to 8 bases. The CDR3 runs 15 residues. Each sample yielded at least 6.5 million isolated PBMCs. Study results and caveats: Both higher diversity and more naive CD4+ cells marked long-lived donors when set against aged donors.

Alongside a J-beta primer mix, a sample-barcoded 5' primer served in a second PCR lasting roughly 6 to 12 cycles. A 12-random-nucleotide template-switch adaptor tagged each cDNA molecule. TCRdb reprocessed the 5' RACE reads with MiXCR, giving one entry per CDR3 protein. The table includes about 630,000 distinct CDR3 sequences, 20% to 25% detected once. This sequence originates from a man in his 70s in good health. The rearrangement uses TRBV7-8 and TRBJ1-6; D remains ambiguous. The sequencing sample was made of blood. In DNA form, the CDR3 reads TGTGCCAGCAGCTTAGAATACCAGTATAATTCACCCCTCCACTTT. It encodes CASSLEYQYNSPLHF.